The 19 T cell receptor beta chains in this list originate from one sample, sequenced in a study of T cell repertoires in cytomegalovirus infection. TCRdb recomputed calls from the reads with MiXCR, one row per CDR3 protein. The sample holds more than 400,000 distinct CDR3 sequences, around a quarter seen once. Sequencing used PBMCs. All receptors derive from a human donor in good health (CMV status not recorded). Some clones in this sample may be carry-over from other donors' samples.

The rearrangement joins TRBV19 to TRBJ2-4, with 9 nucleotides matching TRBD1. The junction had 7 bases not matched to a gene; V was cut back by 3 bases and J by 1 base. The CDR3 length is 17 residues. CDR1 LNHDA and CDR2 SQIVND come from the germline V gene (reference sequence). The CDR3 nucleotides are TGTGCCAGTAGTATTCTTACAGGGGGCCAGGCCAAAAACATTCAGTACTTC. As protein: CASSILTGGQAKNIQYF.

The rearrangement uses TRBV6-2 or TRBV6-3 and TRBJ1-5; D is unclear. The germline gives CDR1 MNHEY, CDR2 SVGEGT. The CDR3 is 14 residues long. V was cut by 4 bases and J by 3 bases, with 10 bases left in between. This chain's CDR3 is CASSSATHNQPQHF. The CDR3 DNA reads TGTGCCAGCAGTTCAGCGACGCACAATCAGCCCCAGCATTTT.

This chain uses TRBV20-1 with TRBJ2-1; tentative D call: TRBD1 (6 bases). The CDR3 length is 13 residues. V gave up 5 bases and J gave up 4 bases, with 12 bases separating them. The germline CDR1 and CDR2 sequences are DFQATT and SNEGSKA (reference sequence). The CDR3: CSAQGLRYNEQFF. The CDR3 region has the DNA TGCAGTGCTCAGGGGCTGAGATACAATGAGCAGTTCTTC.

The chain carries TRBV19 and TRBJ2-5; D gene ambiguous. The germline V gene encodes CDR1 LNHDA and CDR2 SQIVND (reference sequence). The CDR3 is made up of 13 amino acids. With 4 bases removed from V and 7 bases from J, the gap between germline ends came to 13 bases. Written as DNA, the CDR3 is TGTGCCAGTAGTAGTGGGGTTGTGGGGACCCAGTACTTC. It is translated as CASSSGVVGTQYF.

This clonotype was seen only a few times. This chain uses TRBV5-1 with TRBJ2-1; TRBD2 might be the D (5 bases). V shed 0 bases and J shed 0 bases, with 13 bases lying between them. The CDR3 sequence is 17 residues long. The germline CDR1 and CDR2 sequences are SGHRS and YFSETQ. The CDR3 bases are TGCGCCAGCAGCTTGGAAGGAGGACTCAGCTCCTACAATGAGCAGTTCTTC. Translating gives CASSLEGGLSSYNEQFF.

At least ten counts were recorded for this clonotype. This chain connects TRBV28 to TRBJ2-1; 12 nucleotides match TRBD2. The V gene end was trimmed by 3 bases and the J gene end by 7 bases; junction bases not matched to a gene: 7. Germline V gene lookup returns CDR1 MDHEN and CDR2 SYDVKM. The CDR3 covers 16 residues. The DNA of the CDR3 is TGTGCCAGCAGTTTGGCTAGCGGGAGGGGGCCGAATGAGCAGTTCTTC. Its protein product is CASSLASGRGPNEQFF.

The chain links TRBV5-5 to TRBJ2-1, with 8 bases that match TRBD1. Germline CDR1 SGHKS, CDR2 YYEKEE (reference sequence). Trimming at V came to 4 bases and at J to 1 base, leaving 7 bases not matched to a gene. This CDR3 spans 16 amino acids. The CDR3 region is CASSPTRQGSYNEQFF. The CDR3 DNA is TGTGCCAGCAGCCCCACCAGACAGGGGTCCTACAATGAGCAGTTCTTC.

This clonotype has at least ten counts. CDR3 sequence (DNA): TGTGCCAGCAGCTTAGCGCTCACAGGGGCCTACGAGCAGTACTTC. Encoded protein: CASSLALTGAYEQYF. V usage is TRBV7-6 and J usage is TRBJ2-7; TRBD1 matches at 7 bases. This CDR3 is built from 15 residues. After removal of 0 bases from V and 2 bases from J, the junction contained 4 bases not matched to a gene. The germline V gene encodes CDR1 SGHVS and CDR2 FNYEAQ.

Worth noting for this clonotype: The germline gene is not matched at one end of the junction; a read error may be the cause. This sequence joins TRBV4-1 and TRBJ1-1; D unclear. Germline CDR1 is MGHRA and CDR2 is YSYEKL. The CDR3 consists of 16 residues. The CDR3 sequence: CASSVRSPRRDTEAFF. Written as DNA, the CDR3 is TGTGCCAGCAGCGTCCGAAGTCCGAGGCGGGATACTGAAGCTTTCTTT.

This chain joins TRBV4-1 and TRBJ2-5; TRBD2 agrees at 8 bases. V shed 0 bases, J shed 2 bases, and the junction held 8 bases outside the gene matches. Germline V lookup: CDR1 MGHRA, CDR2 YSYEKL. This CDR3 is built from 17 residues. CDR3 DNA sequence: TGCGCCAGCAGCCAAGATGGTGGGACTAGAAGTCAAGAGACCCAGTACTTC. Its protein product is CASSQDGGTRSQETQYF.

A few counts support this clonotype. V gene TRBV11-2 combines with J gene TRBJ1-2, with 7 bases aligning to TRBD1. J lost 8 bases, V lost 3 bases, and 6 bases had no gene match. The CDR3 loop spans 13 amino acids. Germline CDR1 reads SGHAT; CDR2 reads FQNNGV. The DNA of the CDR3 is TGTGCCAGCAGCTTTGGACAGGCTGGGGGCTACACCTTC. Amino acids: CASSFGQAGGYTF.

The rearrangement uses TRBV6-5 and TRBJ2-7, with TRBD1 identical over 11 bases. In germline, CDR1 is MNHEY, CDR2 SVGAGI. CDR3 size: 18 residues. Germline trimming cut 8 bases from V and 7 bases from J; bases unmatched to any gene: 22. The CDR3 coding sequence is TGTGCCAGCGGAGACCCCGGGACAGGGGGTCACGGACTGTGGGAGCAGTACGTC. Protein product: CASGDPGTGGHGLWEQYV.

V and J are TRBV10-3 and TRBJ2-2; 7 bases are a match to TRBD1. Germline V lookup: CDR1 ENHRY, CDR2 SYGVKD. V shed 4 bases and J 1 base; nucleotides not matched to a gene: 12. This CDR3 has 18 residues. The CDR3 loop is CAISVVDAGTVNTGELFF. The CDR3 DNA sequence: TGTGCCATCAGTGTAGTGGACGCCGGGACAGTGAACACCGGGGAGCTGTTTTTT.

In its sample, this clonotype was seen a few times. The J gene is TRBJ2-7, the V gene TRBV7-2; D is ambiguous. The germline V gene has CDR1 SGHTA and CDR2 FQGNSA. The CDR3 is 12 amino acids. Trimming took off 5 bases at V and 6 bases at J, with 11 bases between the two ends. The CDR3 spells CASSRPGGEQYV. Here the CDR3 DNA reads TGTGCCAGCAGCCGCCCTGGCGGCGAGCAGTACGTC.

This clonotype appeared once. The V gene is TRBV5-1, the J gene TRBJ2-5; 10 positions agree with TRBD2. The CDR3 covers 17 residues. Germline V CDR1 and CDR2: SGHRS, YFSETQ. V trimming: 0 bases; J trimming: 1 base; junction bases outside the gene matches: 6. DNA of the CDR3: TGCGCCAGCAGCTTGGGAGGATCTAGCGGGGGCCAAGAGACCCAGTACTTC. The encoded protein is CASSLGGSSGGQETQYF.

The chain recombines TRBV4-1 with TRBJ2-1; 10 bases match TRBD2. CDR1 is MGHRA and CDR2 is YSYEKL in the germline V gene. This CDR3 has 16 residues. The V gene end was trimmed by 0 bases and the J gene end by 8 bases; junction bases not matched to a gene: 7. The CDR3 bases are TGCGCCAGCAGCCAAGATTCGGCTAGCGGGAGTGATGAGCAGTTCTTC. This encodes CASSQDSASGSDEQFF.

The rearrangement links TRBV30 to TRBJ1-4; D is possibly TRBD1 (5 bases). Germline V gives CDR1 GTSNPN, CDR2 SVGIG (reference sequence). The CDR3 loop spans 16 amino acids. Trimming removed 0 bases from V and 3 bases from J, with 14 bases in between. CDR3 sequence: CAWSVQESLANEKLFF. The CDR3 DNA reads TGTGCCTGGAGTGTACAGGAGTCCCTGGCTAATGAAAAACTGTTTTTT.

DNA of the CDR3: TGCAGTGCTTCCCAATTGGAGGGGGCAGGATCACCCCTCCACTTT. It is translated as CSASQLEGAGSPLHF. The chain employs TRBV20-1 and TRBJ1-6; TRBD1 matches at 7 bases. Germline CDR1 DFQATT, CDR2 SNEGSKA (reference sequence). This CDR3 has 15 amino acids. V dropped 5 bases and J dropped 10; count of bases not matched to a gene: 14.

The CDR3: CASSEAGTGELFF. DNA for the CDR3: TGTGCCAGCAGTGAAGCCGGGACCGGGGAGCTGTTTTTT. This sequence joins TRBV2 and TRBJ2-2; D gene uncertain. The germline CDR1 and CDR2 sequences are SNHLY and FYNNEI. V shed 0 bases and J shed 5 bases, with 4 bases lying between them. The CDR3 has 13 residues.